This section outlines one TCR beta chain sequence together with its context. This entry belongs to a study of shared clonotypes between healthy human individuals. Data came from immunoSEQ multiplex PCR; TCRdb stores just in-frame clones and leaves some out. The sample has some 360,000 clones, about 70% seen once; the top ten hold 10%. Trimming cost V 3 bases and J 3 bases, with 11 bases left between them. The CDR3 totals 15 residues. Germline V lookup: CDR1 MNHEY, CDR2 SVGAGI. The specimen was memory CD4+ T cells sorted from blood. Subset of the sample: CD45RA-negative fraction. V is TRBV6-5 and J is TRBJ1-4; no firm D call. The clonotype was recovered from a man aged 25-40 years in good health. The CDR3: CASSYRRTPNEKLFF. The CDR3, as DNA: TGTGCCAGCAGTTATCGTAGGACCCCTAATGAAAAACTGTTTTTT.